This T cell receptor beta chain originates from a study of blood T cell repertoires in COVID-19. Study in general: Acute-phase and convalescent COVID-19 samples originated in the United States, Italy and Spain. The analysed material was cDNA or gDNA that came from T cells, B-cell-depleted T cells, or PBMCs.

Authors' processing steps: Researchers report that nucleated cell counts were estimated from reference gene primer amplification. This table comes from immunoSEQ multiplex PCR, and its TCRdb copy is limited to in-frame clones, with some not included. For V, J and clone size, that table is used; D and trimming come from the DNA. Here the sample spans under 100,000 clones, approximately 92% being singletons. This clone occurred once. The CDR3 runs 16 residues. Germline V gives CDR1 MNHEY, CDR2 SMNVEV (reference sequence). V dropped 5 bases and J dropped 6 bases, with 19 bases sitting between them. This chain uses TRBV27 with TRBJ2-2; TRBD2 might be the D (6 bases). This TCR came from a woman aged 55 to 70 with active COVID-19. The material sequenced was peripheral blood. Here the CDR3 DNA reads TGTGCCAGCAGTCCACCTCGGGGGTGGGGATCCGGGGAGCTGTTTTTT. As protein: CASSPPRGWGSGELFF.